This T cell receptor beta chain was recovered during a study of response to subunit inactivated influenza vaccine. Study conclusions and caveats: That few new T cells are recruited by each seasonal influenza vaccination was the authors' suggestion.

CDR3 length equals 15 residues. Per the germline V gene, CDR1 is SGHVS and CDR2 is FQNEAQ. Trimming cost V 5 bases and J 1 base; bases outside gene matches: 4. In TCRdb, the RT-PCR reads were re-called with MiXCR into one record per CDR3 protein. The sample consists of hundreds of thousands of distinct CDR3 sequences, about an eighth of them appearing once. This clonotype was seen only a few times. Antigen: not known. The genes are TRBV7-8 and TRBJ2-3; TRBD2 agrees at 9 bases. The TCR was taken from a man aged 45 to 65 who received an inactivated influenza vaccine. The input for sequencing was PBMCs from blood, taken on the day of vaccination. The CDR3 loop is CASSRGGGGTDTQYF. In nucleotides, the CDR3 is TGTGCCAGCAGCCGCGGGGGGGGAGGCACAGATACGCAGTATTTT.